This entry lists 8 T cell receptor beta chains sequenced from one sample in a study of blood T cell repertoires in COVID-19. The assay was immunoSEQ multiplex PCR, and TCRdb's table has in-frame clones only and misses some. The sample yields over 250,000 clones, roughly 77% seen once. The sequenced sample consisted of peripheral blood. These receptors came from an elderly woman with acute or convalescent COVID-19.

The gene calls are TRBV2 and TRBJ2-1; TRBD1 agrees at 7 bases. The CDR3 covers 13 residues. J lost 4 bases, V lost 4 bases, and 1 base had no gene match. In germline, CDR1 is SNHLY, CDR2 FYNNEI. This CDR3 reads CASSGTGYNEQFF. DNA for the CDR3: TGTGCCAGCAGTGGGACAGGTTACAATGAGCAGTTCTTC.

The J gene is TRBJ2-1, the V gene TRBV5-1; D gene ambiguous. The length of the CDR3 is 13 residues. The germline V gene has CDR1 SGHRS and CDR2 YFSETQ. The germline V and J ends were trimmed by 0 bases and 8 bases, with 9 bases remaining between them. The CDR3 sequence: CASSLASSYEQFF. The CDR3 DNA sequence: TGCGCCAGCAGCTTGGCCTCTAGTTATGAGCAGTTCTTC.

In DNA, the CDR3 is TGTGCCAGCAGTTCTAGGACAGGGGGCATTGAAAAACTGTTTTTT. Its protein is CASSSRTGGIEKLFF. This rearrangement joins TRBV5-6 to TRBJ1-4; the match to TRBD1 covers 11 bases. CDR3 size: 15 residues. J was trimmed by 7 bases and V by 5 bases; bases with no gene match: 7. Germline CDR1 reads SGHDT; CDR2 reads YYEEEE.

The V gene is TRBV18, the J gene TRBJ1-3; 7 nucleotides match TRBD1. The CDR3 runs to 17 residues. CDR1 and CDR2 from the germline V gene are KGHSH and LQKENI. V shed 2 bases, J shed 9 bases, and the junction held 16 bases outside the gene matches. The CDR3 protein is CASSPNKGQRGRGTIYF. CDR3 DNA sequence: TGTGCCAGCTCACCAAATAAGGGACAGCGAGGAAGGGGCACCATATATTTT.

The sample holds a few counts of this clone. The chain has TRBV6-2 or TRBV6-3 and TRBJ2-5; 7 bases are shared with TRBD1. With 6 bases clipped from V and 4 bases from J, the junction kept 8 bases outside the gene matches. The CDR3 contains 14 residues. CDR1 MNHEY and CDR2 SVGEGT come from the germline V gene. In nucleotides, the CDR3 is TGTGCCAGCAGCACGAACAGGGGAAGAGAGACCCAGTACTTC. Amino acid sequence: CASSTNRGRETQYF.

V and J are TRBV6-5 and TRBJ1-4, with TRBD1 matching 9 bases. Germline CDR1 is MNHEY and CDR2 is SVGAGI. CDR3 size: 16 residues. J gave up 8 bases and V 0 bases, and 7 bases lay outside the gene matches. The CDR3 is CASSYSSGTGREKLFF. The CDR3 DNA reads as TGTGCCAGCAGTTACTCGAGCGGGACAGGGCGGGAAAAACTGTTTTTT.

The CDR3 region is CASSQGQGSSKAGELFF. The CDR3, as DNA: TGTGCCAGCAGCCAAGGACAGGGGTCGTCCAAAGCCGGGGAGCTGTTTTTT. The rearrangement uses TRBV5-4 and TRBJ2-2; 9 nucleotides agree with TRBD1. Germline CDR1 and CDR2: SGHNT and YYREEE (reference sequence). The CDR3 has 17 residues. The V gene end was trimmed by 4 bases and the J gene end by 6 bases; junction bases not matched to a gene: 13.

CDR3: CASSLRGQGATGELFF. CDR3 in DNA: TGTGCCAGCAGCTTACGGGGGCAGGGGGCGACCGGGGAGCTGTTTTTT. The chain joins TRBV7-2 to TRBJ2-2; the match to TRBD1 covers 8 bases. The CDR3 spans 16 residues. CDR1 and CDR2 from the germline V gene are SGHTA and FQGNSA. V was pared by 2 bases and J by 5 bases, with 7 bases of the junction left unmatched.